The 32 T cell receptor beta chains in this list originate from one sample, sequenced in a study of blood T cells in healthy people across ages. PCR was performed a second time for roughly 7 to 11 cycles using a sample-barcoded 5' primer and a J-beta primer mix. A single record per CDR3 protein comes from TCRdb applying MiXCR to the 5' RACE reads. The sample yields some 850,000 distinct CDR3 sequences, about 26% seen once. A further study also used this sample, focusing on T cells of mothers and their children.

Sequenced input: blood. All receptors derive from a boy aged 5-17 years in good health.

The chain uses TRBV5-1 and TRBJ1-2, with a weak D call TRBD1 (5 bases). Trimming cost V 1 base and J 8 bases, with 15 bases left between them. Germline V lookup: CDR1 SGHRS, CDR2 YFSETQ. The CDR3 has 14 residues. CDR3 in amino acids: CASSLTGPIRGYTF. The CDR3 DNA reads as TGCGCCAGCAGCTTGACAGGCCCGATCCGAGGCTACACCTTC.

The chain carries TRBV4-1 and TRBJ1-4; possibly TRBD1 for D (6 bases). The germline V gene has CDR1 MGHRA and CDR2 YSYEKL. This CDR3 is 19 amino acids long. V was clipped by 1 base and J by 1 base, with 19 bases between them. This chain's CDR3 is CASSQGVGALRLTNEKLFF. The CDR3 coding sequence is TGCGCCAGCAGCCAAGGGGTGGGGGCTTTGCGCTTAACTAATGAAAAACTGTTTTTT.

In its sample, this clonotype was seen once. The chain carries TRBV10-1 and TRBJ2-3, with a weak D call TRBD2 (5 bases). Germline lookup yields CDR1 WNHNN and CDR2 SYGVQD (reference sequence). Trimming stripped 4 bases from V and 3 bases from J, with 11 bases between. The CDR3 is made up of 14 amino acids. The chain's CDR3 is CASSVKRGTDTQYF. The CDR3 coding sequence is TGCGCCAGCAGTGTAAAACGGGGAACAGATACGCAGTATTTT.

This clonotype showed up just a few times. This sequence joins TRBV6-1 and TRBJ2-1, with no clear D. The CDR3 sequence is 13 residues long. Germline CDR1 is MNHNS and CDR2 is SASEGT. The V and J ends lost 5 bases and 4 bases respectively, with 9 bases between them. The CDR3: CASSPLQYNEQFF. In DNA, the CDR3 is TGTGCCAGCAGTCCTCTACAGTACAATGAGCAGTTCTTC.

V gene TRBV6-5 combines with J gene TRBJ1-2, with D tentatively TRBD1 (6 bases). Germline CDR1 is MNHEY and CDR2 is SVGAGI. Trimming shortened V by 3 bases and J by 1 base, and 12 bases separated the two germline ends. The CDR3 covers 15 residues. The CDR3 DNA is TGTGCCAGCAGTTATTCCGACAGGTTTAACTATGGCTACACCTTC. It codes for CASSYSDRFNYGYTF.

This clonotype has just a few counts. The V and J genes are TRBV27 and TRBJ2-1; D is unclear. The CDR3 contains 15 residues. Per germline, CDR1 MNHEY and CDR2 SMNVEV (reference sequence). Trimming removed 7 bases from V and 5 bases from J, with 18 bases in between. The CDR3 sequence: CASKTILEINNEQFF. The CDR3 coding sequence is TGTGCCAGCAAAACCATCCTGGAGATTAACAATGAGCAGTTCTTC.

This clonotype occurred a few times. V gene TRBV12-5 combines with J gene TRBJ2-6, with D perhaps matching TRBD1 or TRBD2 (5 bases each). The V end was cut by 8 bases, the J end by 8 bases, with 10 bases between. This CDR3 contains 12 residues. Germline assignment: CDR1 LGHNT and CDR2 FRNRAP. The CDR3 nucleotides read TGTGCTAGTCGGGACGGGACCAACGTCCTGACTTTC. Its translation: CASRDGTNVLTF. Full variable domain (remainder filled in from reference TRBV12-5 and TRBJ2-6): DARVTQTPRHKVTEMGQEVTMRCQPILGHNTVFWYRQTMMQGLELLAYFRNRAPLDDSGMPKDRFSAEMPDATLATLKIQPSEPRDSAVYFCASRDGTNVLTFGAGSRLTVL.

This clonotype was seen a few times. The chain employs TRBV6-2 or TRBV6-3 and TRBJ2-2; D might be TRBD2 (5 bases). This CDR3 spans 13 amino acids. Per germline, CDR1 MNHEY and CDR2 SVGEGT. V lost 7 bases and J 6 bases, leaving 12 bases between the germline ends. As DNA, the CDR3 is TGTGCCAGCACCCGGGGAAGGGCCGGGGAGCTGTTTTTT. Its protein is CASTRGRAGELFF.

The chain joins TRBV12-3 or TRBV12-4 to TRBJ2-7; D not certain. This CDR3 has 14 amino acids. V lost 6 bases to trimming and J lost 7 bases, with 19 bases between them. In DNA form, the CDR3 reads TGTGCCAGCAGCCCGATGGCAGGCCTGGGGGAGCAGTACTTC. Protein product: CASSPMAGLGEQYF.

The chain combines TRBV5-1 with TRBJ1-2, with a tentative D call TRBD1 (6 bases). The germline V gene encodes CDR1 SGHRS and CDR2 YFSETQ. The V end was cut by 4 bases, the J end by 3 bases, with 10 bases between. This CDR3 is 13 amino acids long. The CDR3: CASSVDSYYGYTF. The CDR3 DNA sequence: TGCGCCAGCAGCGTGGACAGCTACTATGGCTACACCTTC.

The chain joins TRBV5-1 to TRBJ1-2; 12 bases align to TRBD1. The V gene end was trimmed by 0 bases and the J gene end by 8 bases; junction bases not matched to a gene: 14. The CDR3 length is 18 residues. The germline CDR1 and CDR2 sequences are SGHRS and YFSETQ. The CDR3 region has the DNA TGCGCCAGCAGCTTGGAGGGACAGGGGGCTCCCCTCTATATCGGCTACACCTTC. Its protein is CASSLEGQGAPLYIGYTF.

This clonotype came up a few times. An end of the junction does not agree with germline; a read error may underlie this. The chain combines TRBV28 with TRBJ2-5; 7 bases agree with TRBD2. The end of the DNA aligns better with TRBJ2-1, so the J call may be wrong. The CDR3 is 16 residues long. Germline V gene lookup returns CDR1 MDHEN and CDR2 SYDVKM. As DNA, the CDR3 is TGTGCCAGCAGTCCTCAACCGGGACTAAACTACAGTGAGCAGTTCTTC. Amino acid sequence: CASSPQPGLNYSEQFF.

Turning to this clonotype: The germline gene is not matched at one end of the junction; a read error may be the cause. This rearrangement joins TRBV20-1 to TRBJ1-2; D perhaps matches TRBD1 (5 bases). The CDR3 covers 14 residues. Per the germline V gene, CDR1 is DFQATT and CDR2 is SNEGSKA (reference sequence). CDR3 region: CSAREDNGHYGYTF. In DNA form, the CDR3 reads TGTAGTGCTAGAGAGGACAACGGTCACTATGGCTACACCTTC.

With regard to this clonotype: At one end, the junction sequence differs from germline, possibly due to a read error. This chain connects TRBV11-1 to TRBJ2-5; 13 bases are a match to TRBD2. Gene TRBJ2-1 matches the end of the DNA better, so the J call may be wrong. This CDR3 is 14 amino acids long. Germline lookup yields CDR1 SGHAT and CDR2 FQDESV (reference sequence). DNA of the CDR3: TGTGCCGGCAGCCGACGGACTAGCGGGGGCCAGCAGTTCTTC. This codes for CAGSRRTSGGQQFF.

This clonotype was observed a few times. The chain joins TRBV13 to TRBJ2-5, with D possibly TRBD1 on 6 matching bases. This CDR3 comprises 13 residues. Per the germline V gene, CDR1 is PRHDT and CDR2 is FYEKMQ (reference sequence). Trimming removed 8 bases from V and 5 bases from J, with 15 bases in between. CDR3 amino acids: CASSGQWLETQYF. DNA for the CDR3: TGTGCCAGCTCTGGACAGTGGCTCGAGACCCAGTACTTC.

The chain joins TRBV7-9 to TRBJ2-1; 9 nucleotides align to TRBD2. The CDR3 is 16 amino acids. Germline V gives CDR1 SEHNR, CDR2 FQNEAQ (reference sequence). V was clipped by 5 bases and J by 6 bases; unmatched bases: 11. The DNA of the CDR3 is TGTGCCAGCAGCCGCGCGGGAGGGGGGCCTTCCAATGAGCAGTTCTTC. Protein sequence: CASSRAGGGPSNEQFF.

This clonotype showed up just a few times. V usage is TRBV14 and J usage is TRBJ2-7, with a possible D match to TRBD2 (5 bases). V shed 1 base and J shed 5 bases, with 18 bases lying between them. The V gene's germline CDR1 is SGHDN and CDR2 FVKESK. This CDR3 contains 16 residues. In DNA, the CDR3 is TGTGCCAGCAGCCAAGCCTTTCGCCGGGGTCGCCACGAGCAGTACTTC. This encodes CASSQAFRRGRHEQYF. The complete variable domain, with remaining parts taken from reference TRBV14 and TRBJ2-7, reads EAGVTQFPSHSVIEKGQTVTLRCDPISGHDNLYWYRRVMGKEIKFLLHFVKESKQDESGMPNNRFLAERTGGTYSTLKVQPAELEDSGVYFCASSQAFRRGRHEQYFGPGTRLTVT.

V and J are TRBV6-6 and TRBJ2-5; D not resolved. CDR1 is MNHNY and CDR2 is SVGAGI in the germline V gene (reference sequence). Trimming removed 0 bases at V and 2 bases at J, with 7 bases between. The CDR3 sequence is 14 residues long. The DNA for the CDR3 is TGTGCCAGCAGTTACTCGCCCATACAAGAGACCCAGTACTTC. It yields the protein CASSYSPIQETQYF.

This clonotype was counted at least ten times. The chain links TRBV29-1 to TRBJ2-5; 7 bases map to TRBD2. The germline gives CDR1 SQVTM, CDR2 ANQGSEA. J was trimmed by 5 bases and V by 6 bases; bases with no gene match: 12. The CDR3 spans 14 residues. The CDR3: CSVPGGWRGETQYF. DNA for the CDR3: TGCAGCGTCCCCGGAGGCTGGCGGGGGGAGACCCAGTACTTC.

A word on this clonotype: One end of the junction fails to match germline, which may point to a read error. This chain connects TRBV2 to TRBJ2-4, with TRBD1 as a possible D gene (6 bases). This CDR3 has 16 residues. Germline CDR1 is SNHLY and CDR2 is FYNNEI. The CDR3 nucleotides are TGTGTCAGCAAGTGGGGACAAGGGTTGGCCAAAAACATTCAGTACTTC. It codes for CVSKWGQGLAKNIQYF.

The chain couples TRBV7-9 to TRBJ2-5; no reliable D call. V was clipped by 1 base and J by 9 bases, with 15 bases between them. From germline, CDR1 is SEHNR and CDR2 FQNEAQ (reference sequence). The CDR3 contains 14 residues. The CDR3 DNA follows: TGTGCCAGCAGCTTAGACAAGGAAATCATCTCCCAGTACTTC. This gives the protein CASSLDKEIISQYF.

This clonotype was detected only a few times. The gene calls are TRBV7-7 and TRBJ2-5; a possible D gene is TRBD1 (6 bases). The germline gives CDR1 SSHAT, CDR2 FNYEAQ (reference sequence). CDR3 size: 14 residues. V lost 1 base and J 2 bases, leaving 8 bases between the germline ends. The CDR3, as DNA: TGTGCCAGCAGCTTAGACAGGGAACAAGAGACCCAGTACTTC. This translates into CASSLDREQETQYF. The whole variable domain, filled in from reference TRBV7-7 and TRBJ2-5, reads GAGVSQSPRYKVTKRGQDVTLRCDPISSHATLYWYQQALGQGPEFLTYFNYEAQPDKSGLPSDRFSAERPEGSISTLTIQRTEQRDSAMYRCASSLDREQETQYFGPGTRLLVL.

The J gene is TRBJ1-2, the V gene TRBV27; the D is unclear. This CDR3 is 13 amino acids long. Germline V gene data show CDR1 as MNHEY and CDR2 as SMNVEV (reference sequence). V lost 1 base, J lost 8 bases, and 11 bases lay in between. CDR3 amino acids: CASSLFGEWGYTF. In DNA form, the CDR3 reads TGTGCCAGCAGTTTATTCGGGGAATGGGGCTACACCTTC.

This chain connects TRBV10-2 to TRBJ2-5, with D possibly TRBD2 on 6 matching bases. The end of the DNA aligns better with TRBJ2-1, so the J call may be wrong. Germline assignment: CDR1 WSHSY and CDR2 SAAADI. The CDR3 contains 13 residues. The CDR3 is CASSDRTSGRQFF. DNA for the CDR3: TGCGCCAGCAGTGATCGGACCTCCGGGAGGCAGTTCTTC.

The V gene is TRBV3-1, the J gene TRBJ1-5, with TRBD1 matching over 7 bases. Germline V gene sequence: CDR1 LGHDT, CDR2 YNNKEL (reference sequence). CDR3 size: 18 residues. V gave up 1 base and J gave up 2 bases; unmatched junction bases: 11. For the CDR3, the DNA is TGTGCCAGCAGCCAAGGGACAGGTACCCTACTCGGCAATCAGCCCCAGCATTTT. It is translated as CASSQGTGTLLGNQPQHF.

V and J are TRBV10-3 and TRBJ2-5; 13 nucleotides align to TRBD2. The V gene end was trimmed by 3 bases and the J gene end by 7 bases; junction bases not matched to a gene: 5. The CDR3 totals 15 residues. CDR1 ENHRY and CDR2 SYGVKD come from the germline V gene. The CDR3 nucleotides are TGTGCCATCAGTGAAGGACTAGCGGGAGAGGGGACCCAGTACTTC. Protein sequence: CAISEGLAGEGTQYF.

Only a few counts were recorded for this clonotype. This sequence joins TRBV12-3 or TRBV12-4 and TRBJ2-1; 14 bases map to TRBD2. V shed 5 bases, J shed 8 bases, and the junction held 14 bases outside the gene matches. The CDR3 runs to 18 residues. CDR3 nucleotide sequence: TGTGCCAGCAGTACCCTCCCGGGACTAGCGGGGGAGGGCGATGAGCAGTTCTTC. Protein product: CASSTLPGLAGEGDEQFF.

V usage is TRBV25-1 and J usage is TRBJ2-2; unclear D gene. The germline V gene encodes CDR1 MGHDK and CDR2 SYGVNS. The V and J ends lost 1 base and 1 base respectively, with 4 bases between them. CDR3 length: 14 amino acids. CDR3 region: CASSEFRNTGELFF. CDR3 coding DNA: TGTGCCAGCAGTGAATTCCGGAACACCGGGGAGCTGTTTTTT.

This clonotype was recorded at least ten times. In nucleotides, the CDR3 is TGCGCCAGCAGCCAAACAGGGGCCGGAAACACCATATATTTT. Its protein is CASSQTGAGNTIYF. The genes are TRBV4-1 and TRBJ1-3; 7 bases align to TRBD1. The germline CDR1 and CDR2 sequences are MGHRA and YSYEKL. The CDR3 loop spans 14 amino acids. Trimming cost V 2 bases and J 4 bases; bases outside gene matches: 2.

The chain employs TRBV11-3 and TRBJ2-5; TRBD2 agrees at 8 bases. The J call may be faulty, since TRBJ2-1 better matches the DNA end. The length of the CDR3 is 14 residues. The V gene's germline CDR1 is SGHNT and CDR2 YENEEA. In DNA form, the CDR3 reads TGTGCCAGCTCCCGGGGGGGGGCCGTCAATGAGCAGTTCTTC. It encodes CASSRGGAVNEQFF.

This clonotype occurred a few times. The V call is TRBV18, the J call TRBJ2-7; 9 nucleotides match TRBD1. Germline assignment: CDR1 KGHSH and CDR2 LQKENI. The CDR3 has 15 residues. The ends lost 1 base at V and 6 bases at J; junction bases unmatched: 7. CDR3 in DNA: TGTGCCAGCTCACCACGGGGACAGGGTATTTCCGAGCAGTACTTC. It yields the protein CASSPRGQGISEQYF.

The V gene is TRBV3-1, the J gene TRBJ2-2; unclear D gene. Trimming took 4 bases from V and 5 from J, leaving 5 bases between them. Germline assignment: CDR1 LGHDT and CDR2 YNNKEL (reference sequence). The CDR3 is 12 amino acids. CDR3 in amino acids: CASSRPTGELFF. The CDR3 bases are TGTGCCAGCAGCCGCCCGACCGGGGAGCTGTTTTTT. Drawing the rest from reference TRBV3-1 and TRBJ2-2, the complete variable domain is DTAVSQTPKYLVTQMGNDKSIKCEQNLGHDTMYWYKQDSKKFLKIMFSYNNKELIINETVPNRFSPKSPDKAHLNLHINSLELGDSAVYFCASSRPTGELFFGEGSRLTVL.